Each of the 23 T cell receptor beta chains below was sequenced from the same sample in a study of molecular identifiers for immune sequencing clone quantification (dated by TCRdb to between 2018 and 2020). Libraries were made using PCR. TCRdb names Illumina HiSeq 4000 as the instrument used. TCRdb handled the public reads itself, with Q25 trimming in fastp and clone calling in MiXCR, and kept productive beta chains. Records with the same CDR3 protein are collapsed into one entry carrying the most frequent genes and DNA. This sample comprises tens of thousands of distinct CDR3 sequences, roughly 18% of them detected only once. The top ten constitute 0.99% of the sample. The specimen sequenced was naive CD8+ T cells from blood, with Jurkat cell RNA spiked in. Explained via the paper, the cell subset or site label denotes: FACS-sorted CD8+CD4-CCR7+CD45RA+ naive T cells. These receptors were collected from a human donor in good health. Some libraries in this study had Jurkat cell RNA spiked in.

This clonotype was counted once. This may arise from a read error, as a much more abundant clone is one base away. The chain has TRBV18 and TRBJ1-1; D is undetermined. The germline V gene encodes CDR1 KGHSH and CDR2 LQKENI. The CDR3 spans 13 residues. The ends were cut back, 2 bases at V and 3 bases at J, with 7 bases in the middle. DNA for the CDR3: TGTGCCAGCTCACCAGAGGGAGACACTGAAGCTTTCTTT. Its translation is CASSPEGDTEAFF.

This clonotype was detected many times. This chain joins TRBV4-3 and TRBJ1-1; possible D gene TRBD1, 5 bases. CDR3 size: 13 residues. V lost 0 bases and J lost 6, with 8 bases in between. Germline V gene data show CDR1 as LGHNA and CDR2 as YSLEER. The CDR3 here is CASSQEGGAEAFF. The DNA of the CDR3 is TGCGCCAGCAGCCAAGAGGGGGGAGCTGAAGCTTTCTTT.

This clonotype has at least ten counts. This chain joins TRBV4-3 and TRBJ2-3, with TRBD2 matching over 9 bases. The CDR3 contains 19 residues. Germline V gene data show CDR1 as LGHNA and CDR2 as YSLEER. Trimming cost V 0 bases and J 1 base; bases outside gene matches: 11. This CDR3 reads CASSQDSGGYLAGTDTQYF. The CDR3 DNA reads TGCGCCAGCAGCCAAGATAGCGGGGGATACCTAGCCGGCACAGATACGCAGTATTTT.

With regard to this clonotype: Just one base apart from a much larger clone, this may be a read error. The chain links TRBV11-2 to TRBJ2-1, with no clear D. V lost 5 bases and J 12 bases, leaving 17 bases between the germline ends. The length of the CDR3 is 13 residues. Germline V lookup: CDR1 SGHAT, CDR2 FQNNGV. This CDR3 is CASSPHAGHGQFF. The CDR3 nucleotides are TGTGCCAGCAGCCCCCATGCCGGGCATGGGCAGTTCTTC.

This clonotype was counted ten times or more. The rearrangement links TRBV25-1 to TRBJ1-4, with 8 bases that match TRBD1. Unmatched junction bases numbered 2, after V lost 2 bases and J lost 3 bases. In germline, CDR1 is MGHDK, CDR2 SYGVNS. The CDR3 loop spans 15 amino acids. CDR3 region: CASSEMDRANEKLFF. As DNA, the CDR3 is TGTGCCAGCAGTGAAATGGACAGGGCTAATGAAAAACTGTTTTTT. Full variable domain (missing parts from reference TRBV25-1 and TRBJ1-4): EADIYQTPRYLVIGTGKKITLECSQTMGHDKMYWYQQDPGMELHLIHYSYGVNSTEKGDLSSESTVSRIRTEHFPLTLESARPSHTSQYLCASSEMDRANEKLFFGSGTQLSVL.

This clonotype was recorded at least ten times. This rearrangement joins TRBV7-3 to TRBJ2-1; the match to TRBD2 covers 8 bases. The junction had 12 bases not matched to a gene; V was cut back by 6 bases and J by 8 bases. CDR1 and CDR2 from the germline V gene are SGHTA and FQGTGA. This CDR3 is 15 amino acids long. The CDR3 DNA reads as TGTGCCAGCAGACCGAGCGGGAGCTCGGTCCATGAGCAGTTCTTC. This sequence encodes CASRPSGSSVHEQFF. Together with reference TRBV7-3 and TRBJ2-1, the CDR3 gives the full variable domain: GAGVSQTPSNKVTEKGKYVELRCDPISGHTALYWYRQSLGQGPEFLIYFQGTGAADDSGLPNDRFFAVRPEGSVSTLKIQRTERGDSAVYLCASRPSGSSVHEQFFGPGTRLTVL.

In its sample, this clonotype was seen many times. The chain joins TRBV19 to TRBJ1-5; TRBD1 is a possible D gene (6 bases). The germline V and J ends were trimmed by 7 bases and 2 bases, with 15 bases remaining between them. This CDR3 has 15 amino acids. In germline, CDR1 is LNHDA, CDR2 SQIVND (reference sequence). Here the CDR3 reads CASTPTGLGNQPQHF. The DNA for the CDR3 is TGTGCCAGTACCCCTACAGGGTTGGGCAATCAGCCCCAGCATTTT.

The table lists this clonotype with many counts. This rearrangement joins TRBV7-9 to TRBJ2-3; the match to TRBD1 covers 8 bases. Losses at the gene ends were 6 bases for V and 1 base for J; bases not matched to a gene: 9. Germline V gene lookup returns CDR1 SEHNR and CDR2 FQNEAQ (reference sequence). The length of the CDR3 is 16 residues. This CDR3 is CASSSVTGDGTDTQYF. DNA for the CDR3: TGTGCCAGCAGTTCAGTGACAGGGGATGGCACAGATACGCAGTATTTT. The full variable domain, its missing parts supplied by reference TRBV7-9 and TRBJ2-3, is DTGVSQNPRHKITKRGQNVTFRCDPISEHNRLYWYRQTLGQGPEFLTYFQNEAQLEKSRLLSDRFSAERPKGSFSTLEIQRTEQGDSAMYLCASSSVTGDGTDTQYFGPGTRLTVL.

This chain uses TRBV27 with TRBJ2-7, with D tentatively TRBD2 (7 bases). The CDR3 consists of 15 residues. V was clipped by 0 bases and J by 5 bases, with 14 bases between them. Germline V lookup: CDR1 MNHEY, CDR2 SMNVEV (reference sequence). The CDR3 region has the DNA TGTGCCAGCAGTTTATCGGGGGGGCTGGTTAACGAGCAGTACTTC. This sequence encodes CASSLSGGLVNEQYF.

This chain uses TRBV6-1 with TRBJ2-7, with TRBD2 matching 14 bases. With V trimmed by 4 bases and J by 4 bases, 3 bases remained unmatched. The CDR3 totals 15 residues. Looked up from germline, CDR1 is MNHNS and CDR2 is SASEGT. CDR3 DNA sequence: TGTGCCAGCAGTGTGACTAGCGGGGGGGATTACGAGCAGTACTTC. Translation gives CASSVTSGGDYEQYF.

In its sample, this clonotype was seen many times. This sequence joins TRBV10-1 and TRBJ2-3; the D is unclear. CDR3 size: 15 residues. Per the germline V gene, CDR1 is WNHNN and CDR2 is SYGVQD (reference sequence). V shed 0 bases and J shed 0 bases, with 7 bases lying between them. The CDR3 protein is CASSESMPSTDTQYF. CDR3 sequence (DNA): TGCGCCAGCAGTGAGTCGATGCCCAGCACAGATACGCAGTATTTT.

This clonotype was counted ten times or more. The CDR3 loop is CASSKHKAGGCYNEQFF. CDR3 DNA: TGTGCCAGCAGCAAACATAAGGCAGGGGGCTGCTACAATGAGCAGTTCTTC. The chain is built from TRBV21-1 and TRBJ2-1. TRBV21-1 represents a pseudogene. The CDR3 covers 17 residues.

By share, this clonotype ranks as medium-sized (0.01 to 0.1%). The chain uses TRBV20-1 and TRBJ2-7; D call uncertain. The CDR3 is 11 residues long. V lost 6 bases and J lost 2, with 8 bases in between. Germline lookup yields CDR1 DFQATT and CDR2 SNEGSKA (reference sequence). The CDR3 reads CSATIAYEQYF. Here the CDR3 DNA reads TGCAGTGCCACCATTGCCTACGAGCAGTACTTC.

With regard to this clonotype: Lacking the conserved final phenylalanine or tryptophan, this CDR3 likely reflects a read error. The CDR3: CASGQDQVEAATQHS. The CDR3 DNA follows: TGCGCCAGCGGCCAAGATCAGGTCGAGGCCGCTACCCAGCATTCT. The chain employs TRBV4-1 and TRBJ1-5; D not resolved. Germline assignment: CDR1 MGHRA and CDR2 YSYEKL. This CDR3 has 15 amino acids.

Many counts were recorded for this clonotype. The chain uses TRBV20-1 and TRBJ2-7; 11 bases fit TRBD1. The CDR3 runs to 15 residues. The germline gives CDR1 DFQATT, CDR2 SNEGSKA (reference sequence). In DNA form, the CDR3 reads TGCAGCGCCAATAACGGGGGGACAGGGGGAAACGAGCAGTACTTC. The encoded protein is CSANNGGTGGNEQYF.

This clonotype was picked up many times. This chain connects TRBV28 to TRBJ2-7; 7 nucleotides line up with TRBD2. The ends lost 4 bases at V and 3 bases at J; junction bases unmatched: 3. CDR1 is MDHEN and CDR2 is SYDVKM in the germline V gene. CDR3 size: 13 residues. The CDR3 DNA follows: TGTGCCAGCAGTTCGGGGGGAGACTACGAGCAGTACTTC. Translation gives CASSSGGDYEQYF.

This CDR3 is CASSFLAGGPGDTQYF. CDR3 in DNA: TGTGCCAGCAGCTTCTTAGCGGGGGGGCCAGGAGATACGCAGTATTTT. The chain has TRBV7-2 and TRBJ2-3; 11 nucleotides match TRBD2. The germline V gene encodes CDR1 SGHTA and CDR2 FQGNSA. This CDR3 region has 16 residues. V gave up 3 bases and J gave up 5 bases; unmatched junction bases: 7.

The sample holds many counts of this clonotype. The chain couples TRBV11-2 to TRBJ2-7; the D gene is possibly TRBD1 (5 bases). Trimming shortened V by 5 bases and J by 3 bases, and 11 bases separated the two germline ends. The germline CDR1 and CDR2 sequences are SGHAT and FQNNGV. The CDR3 sequence is 13 residues long. CDR3 nucleotides: TGTGCCAGCAGCGCAGGCCAGGGCTACGAGCAGTACTTC. This encodes CASSAGQGYEQYF.

This clonotype has at least ten counts. The chain employs TRBV23-1 and TRBJ2-5; 7 bases match TRBD1. TRBV23-1 has ORF status, its function being uncertain. Unmatched junction bases numbered 8, after V lost 0 bases and J lost 1 base. The CDR3 has 17 residues. The CDR3 protein is CASSQSSNRGLQETQYF. The CDR3 DNA reads TGCGCCAGCAGTCAATCGTCCAACAGGGGCCTCCAAGAGACCCAGTACTTC.

A few counts support this clonotype. This chain connects TRBV9 to TRBJ2-2, with D perhaps matching TRBD2 (5 bases). Trimming took off 6 bases at V and 4 bases at J, with 16 bases between the two ends. There are 15 residues in the CDR3. Looked up from germline, CDR1 is SGDLS and CDR2 is YYNGEE. CDR3 in amino acids: CASNQGGGSTGELFF. CDR3 DNA: TGTGCCAGCAACCAAGGAGGCGGAAGCACCGGGGAGCTGTTTTTT.

The table lists this clonotype with many counts. The chain employs TRBV6-6 and TRBJ2-7; possibly TRBD1 for D (5 bases). Trimming cost V 0 bases and J 6 bases, with 9 bases left between them. Germline V lookup: CDR1 MNHNY, CDR2 SVGAGI (reference sequence). CDR3 length: 13 amino acids. CDR3 protein: CASSYSPGREQYF. CDR3 coding DNA: TGTGCCAGCAGTTACTCGCCAGGGCGCGAGCAGTACTTC.

In this sample, this clonotype turned up many times. The rearrangement uses TRBV5-6 and TRBJ1-2; D unclear. The germline V gene has CDR1 SGHDT and CDR2 YYEEEE. This CDR3 has 14 amino acids. Trimming cost V 4 bases and J 10 bases, with 20 bases left between them. The CDR3 DNA follows: TGTGCCAGCAGCATGAACGTCTATGGACGCCTCTACACCTTC. The encoded protein is CASSMNVYGRLYTF.

The table lists this clonotype with many counts. The genes are TRBV19 and TRBJ2-3; D may be TRBD1 (6 bases). Germline-derived CDR1 and CDR2 are LNHDA and SQIVND (reference sequence). Trimming stripped 7 bases from V and 1 base from J, with 21 bases between. The CDR3 is 17 residues long. CDR3 coding DNA: TGTGCCAGTACCCGACAGGTACCAAGCGGAGGCACAGATACGCAGTATTTT. Encoded protein: CASTRQVPSGGTDTQYF.